These 20 T cell receptor beta chains were sequenced from one sample in a study of T cells in Graves' hyperthyroidism and ophthalmopathy. RNA transcripts provided the source from which TCR beta CDR3 regions were amplified. RT-PCR in the first round (using the HTBI primer set) targeted the TCR CDR3. TCRdb reanalysed the multiplex PCR reads using MiXCR and keeps one entry per CDR3 protein. The profile shows 350,000 to 400,000 distinct CDR3 sequences, 15% to 20% of them singletons. Sequenced material: blood. The receptors shown here come from a woman between 18 and 30 years old with Graves' hyperthyroidism.

This clonotype showed up just a few times. The chain employs TRBV9 and TRBJ1-2; maybe TRBD1 (6 bases). Trimming took off 4 bases at V and 3 bases at J, with 22 bases between the two ends. CDR3 size: 17 residues. Germline V CDR1 and CDR2: SGDLS, YYNGEE. The DNA of the CDR3 is TGTGCCAGCAGCTTATTTTCCACAGGGTACCGTGACTATGGCTACACCTTC. This gives the protein CASSLFSTGYRDYGYTF.

This clonotype has ten or more counts. Here the CDR3 DNA reads TGTGCCAGCAGTGCCGGGACAGGGGGGACCTACGAGCAGTACTTC. Translation gives CASSAGTGGTYEQYF. The chain is built from TRBV6-1 and TRBJ2-7; TRBD1 agrees at 11 bases. The CDR3 totals 15 residues. Trimming took 4 bases from V and 2 from J; bases not matched to a gene: 4. CDR1 and CDR2 (germline): MNHNS, SASEGT.

This clonotype was counted many times. The chain couples TRBV19 to TRBJ2-5; TRBD1 or TRBD2 may be the D gene (6 bases each). Germline CDR1 reads LNHDA; CDR2 reads SQIVND (reference sequence). The CDR3 runs to 13 residues. V was trimmed by 3 bases and J by 6 bases, leaving 11 bases between them. The CDR3 loop is CASSMRGRKTQYF. Here the CDR3 DNA reads TGTGCCAGTAGTATGAGGGGGAGGAAGACCCAGTACTTC. Filled out from reference TRBV19 and TRBJ2-5, the complete variable domain reads DGGITQSPKYLFRKEGQNVTLSCEQNLNHDAMYWYRQDPGQGLRLIYYSQIVNDFQKGDIAEGYSVSREKKESFPLTVTSAQKNPTAFYLCASSMRGRKTQYFGPGTRLLVL.

The chain employs TRBV10-1 and TRBJ2-5, with D unclear. The germline V and J ends were trimmed by 0 bases and 5 bases, with 10 bases remaining between them. Germline loops: CDR1 WNHNN, CDR2 SYGVQD (reference sequence). CDR3 length: 14 amino acids. The DNA for the CDR3 is TGCGCCAGCAGTGAGTCGGTCCAGCTCGAGACCCAGTACTTC. This gives the protein CASSESVQLETQYF.

This clonotype was counted many times. The chain is built from TRBV12-3 or TRBV12-4 and TRBJ1-2; D unresolved. This CDR3 region has 13 residues. Trimming removed 4 bases at V and 4 bases at J, with 10 bases between. As DNA, the CDR3 is TGTGCCAGCAGTTACGTTCTCAGCTATGGCTACACCTTC. Protein product: CASSYVLSYGYTF.

This clonotype came up many times. The V call is TRBV20-1, the J call TRBJ2-2; D assignment may be TRBD1 or TRBD2 (5 bases each). Per germline, CDR1 DFQATT and CDR2 SNEGSKA (reference sequence). The CDR3 covers 16 residues. The ends were cut back, 3 bases at V and 0 bases at J, with 14 bases in the middle. Here the CDR3 DNA reads TGCAGTGCTAGGGGGACCGCCAGAACGAACACCGGGGAGCTGTTTTTT. It yields the protein CSARGTARTNTGELFF.

The chain employs TRBV20-1 and TRBJ2-1; a possible D gene is TRBD2 (5 bases). Between the trimmed V and J ends, which lost 3 bases and 0 bases, there was a span of 15 bases. CDR3 size: 16 residues. CDR1 is DFQATT and CDR2 is SNEGSKA in the germline V gene (reference sequence). CDR3 bases: TGCAGTGCTAGGCCGGACTTCCTAAGCTCCTACAATGAGCAGTTCTTC. Amino acids: CSARPDFLSSYNEQFF.

This clonotype came up many times. V is TRBV11-1 and J is TRBJ2-5, with a possible D match to TRBD2 (7 bases). The CDR3 has 15 amino acids. V was pared by 5 bases and J by 7 bases, with 20 bases between. Per the germline V gene, CDR1 is SGHAT and CDR2 is FQDESV (reference sequence). The CDR3 loop is CASSPGASGEGTQYF. The CDR3 DNA reads TGTGCCAGCAGCCCGGGGGCTAGCGGCGAGGGGACCCAGTACTTC.

The CDR3 region is CASSYRMRQQRETQYF. The CDR3 DNA follows: TGTGCCAGCAGTTATAGGATGAGACAGCAACGGGAGACCCAGTACTTC. This chain connects TRBV6-2 or TRBV6-3 to TRBJ2-5, with TRBD1 as a possible D gene (5 bases). V lost 3 bases to trimming and J lost 5 bases, with 19 bases between them. The CDR3 runs to 16 residues. In germline, CDR1 is MNHEY, CDR2 SVGEGT.

This clonotype was recorded at least ten times. J is TRBJ1-2 and V is TRBV6-5, with D perhaps matching TRBD1 (5 bases). The CDR3 length is 14 residues. V gave up 4 bases and J gave up 6 bases, with 15 bases separating them. Germline CDR1 and CDR2: MNHEY and SVGAGI. CDR3 amino acids: CASSFWQGLDGYTF. As DNA, the CDR3 is TGTGCCAGCAGTTTTTGGCAGGGTTTGGATGGCTACACCTTC.

Many counts were recorded for this clonotype. The chain has TRBV2 and TRBJ2-1, with D perhaps TRBD2 (7 bases). V dropped 6 bases and J dropped 3 bases, with 15 bases sitting between them. This CDR3 is built from 15 residues. The germline gives CDR1 SNHLY, CDR2 FYNNEI. The CDR3, as DNA: TGTGCCAGCAGGGGTTTAGGGGGGGGCTACAATGAGCAGTTCTTC. The encoded protein is CASRGLGGGYNEQFF.

As regards this clonotype: The junction does not match germline at one end; this may be a read error. This chain joins TRBV14 and TRBJ2-3; the match to TRBD1 covers 8 bases. The CDR3 loop spans 12 amino acids. Germline V gene lookup returns CDR1 SGHDN and CDR2 FVKESK. In DNA form, the CDR3 reads TGTGCCAGCAGACAAGACAGGGGTTCGCAGTATTTT. Amino acids: CASRQDRGSQYF.

The chain joins TRBV18 to TRBJ1-2; D not certain. V lost 2 bases and J lost 3, with 10 bases in between. The CDR3 runs to 14 residues. Germline V CDR1 and CDR2: KGHSH, LQKENI. CDR3 DNA sequence: TGTGCCAGCTCACCAATAACCACGTACTATGGCTACACCTTC. Protein product: CASSPITTYYGYTF.

The chain carries TRBV2 and TRBJ2-5; D is possibly TRBD2 (6 bases). Trimming cost V 6 bases and J 1 base, with 12 bases left between them. Germline V gene lookup returns CDR1 SNHLY and CDR2 FYNNEI. The CDR3 has 14 amino acids. In DNA, the CDR3 is TGTGCCAGCAGAGGAGTGCGGGGCCAAGAGACCCAGTACTTC. Encoded protein: CASRGVRGQETQYF.

This clonotype was seen ten or more times. This CDR3 reads CSASRPPLGQETQYF. CDR3 DNA sequence: TGCAGTGCTAGTCGTCCTCCCTTGGGGCAAGAGACCCAGTACTTC. This chain connects TRBV20-1 to TRBJ2-5; no clear D. Looked up from germline, CDR1 is DFQATT and CDR2 is SNEGSKA (reference sequence). V shed 3 bases and J shed 2 bases, with 16 bases lying between them. The CDR3 is 15 amino acids.

In this sample, this clonotype turned up many times. The chain couples TRBV6-2 or TRBV6-3 to TRBJ1-1; no clear D gene. Trimming removed 6 bases from V and 1 base from J, with 12 bases in between. The CDR3 runs 14 residues. The germline V gene has CDR1 MNHEY and CDR2 SVGEGT. The CDR3 nucleotides read TGTGCCAGCAGGACTCCCTTGGCGAACACTGAAGCTTTCTTT. Amino acids: CASRTPLANTEAFF.

This clonotype was counted ten times or more. Since a much larger clone is just one base distant, this may be a read error. This CDR3 is missing its conserved last phenylalanine or tryptophan, likely due to a read error. The gene calls are TRBV12-3 or TRBV12-4 and TRBJ1-1; unclear D gene. V was shortened by 4 bases and J by 0 bases, with 9 bases between the two germline ends. This CDR3 is 14 amino acids long. The CDR3 spells CASSSPVVNTEAFS. The CDR3 DNA reads TGTGCCAGCAGTTCCCCGGTGGTGAACACTGAAGCTTTCTCT.

This clonotype was recorded many times. The chain couples TRBV20-1 to TRBJ1-1; no clear D gene. V lost 2 bases and J 0 bases, leaving 7 bases between the germline ends. The CDR3 extends over 13 amino acids. Per the germline V gene, CDR1 is DFQATT and CDR2 is SNEGSKA (reference sequence). CDR3 protein: CSARPGVNTEAFF. Written as DNA, the CDR3 is TGCAGTGCTAGACCCGGGGTGAACACTGAAGCTTTCTTT.

This clonotype showed up just once. The chain has TRBV7-8 and TRBJ2-7; TRBD1 might be the D (6 bases). V lost 6 bases, J lost 2 bases, and 23 bases lay in between. Germline CDR1 SGHVS, CDR2 FQNEAQ. The CDR3 runs to 17 residues. In nucleotides, the CDR3 is TGTGCCAGCAGTTTTAGTTTCCAGCGAGGACAGCCCTACGAGCAGTACTTC. Translation: CASSFSFQRGQPYEQYF.

This clonotype was detected many times. The J gene is TRBJ1-5, the V gene TRBV19, with 12 nucleotides matching TRBD1. This CDR3 region has 15 residues. Germline V gene lookup returns CDR1 LNHDA and CDR2 SQIVND (reference sequence). The J segment lost 7 bases and the V segment lost 5 bases, leaving 6 bases of the junction unmatched. CDR3 loop: CASSYGTGGRQPQHF. The CDR3 bases are TGTGCCAGTAGTTACGGGACAGGGGGCCGCCAGCCCCAGCATTTT.